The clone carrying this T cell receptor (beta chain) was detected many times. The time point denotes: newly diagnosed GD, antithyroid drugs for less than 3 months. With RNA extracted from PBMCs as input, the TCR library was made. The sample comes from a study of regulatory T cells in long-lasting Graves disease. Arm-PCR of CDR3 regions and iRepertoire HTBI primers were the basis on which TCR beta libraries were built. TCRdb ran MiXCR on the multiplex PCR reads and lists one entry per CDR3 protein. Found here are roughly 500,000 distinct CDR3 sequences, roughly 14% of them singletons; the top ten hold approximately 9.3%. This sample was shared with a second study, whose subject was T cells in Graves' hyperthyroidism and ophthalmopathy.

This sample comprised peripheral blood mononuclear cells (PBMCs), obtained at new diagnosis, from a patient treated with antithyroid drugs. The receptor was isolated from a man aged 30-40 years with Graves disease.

CDR3 in amino acids: CASSFGGHQGETQYF. As DNA, the CDR3 is TGTGCCAGCAGTTTTGGGGGACATCAGGGGGAGACCCAGTACTTC. This chain uses TRBV12-3 or TRBV12-4 with TRBJ2-5, with D possibly TRBD1 on 6 matching bases. V was trimmed by 3 bases and J by 5 bases, leaving 16 bases between them. CDR3 size: 15 residues.